The present entry profiles one T cell receptor beta chain with its context. In germline, CDR1 is LGHDT, CDR2 YNNKEL (reference sequence). V shed 0 bases and J shed 2 bases, with 17 bases lying between them. The CDR3 is 18 amino acids. Some clones are missing from TCRdb's copy, which holds only in-frame ones; the method was immunoSEQ multiplex PCR. The sample records 27,000 or so clones, around 82% being singletons. The data stem from a study of blood T cell repertoires in COVID-19. Overall study context: T cells, B-cell-depleted T cells, or PBMCs provided the cDNA or gDNA that served as material.

The receptor was derived from a man older than 75 with active or convalescent COVID-19. Source material: peripheral blood. The chain links TRBV3-1 (or the pseudogene TRBV3-2) to TRBJ1-5, with D uncertain. The CDR3 loop reads CASSQDLAGVRGNQPQHF. The CDR3 DNA reads TGTGCCAGCAGCCAAGATCTGGCCGGGGTGCGCGGCAATCAGCCCCAGCATTTT.